The subject of this entry is one T cell receptor beta chain. This sample stems from a study of patients and donors after allogeneic stem cell transplantation. CDR1 and CDR2 (germline): DFQATT, SNEGSKA (reference sequence). The CDR3 contains 13 residues. The V end lost 4 bases, the J end lost 3 bases, and 13 bases lay between the germline ends. TCRdb called the RT-PCR reads again in MiXCR, with one record for every CDR3 protein. The table shows hundreds of thousands of distinct CDR3 sequences, with roughly 17% occurring only once. J is TRBJ2-7 and V is TRBV20-1; tentatively, D is TRBD2 (6 bases). The sequence was obtained from a human donor who was either an allogeneic HSCT recipient or a stem cell or donor lymphocyte infusion donor (not recorded which). It is not recorded whose cells these are; they may come from a transplant donor. Sequencing was done on a sample of blood, either unsorted or a sorted T cell fraction (not recorded which). The CDR3 reads CSAIGTGGYEQYF. CDR3 DNA sequence: TGCAGTGCTATAGGGACTGGGGGCTACGAGCAGTACTTC.